The clone carrying this T cell receptor beta chain has a count of ten or more. In TCRdb, the 5' RACE reads were re-called with MiXCR into one record per CDR3 protein. The sample holds thousands of distinct CDR3 sequences, approximately 15% seen once. What was sequenced was memory CD4+ T cells sorted from blood. Subset specified: memory CD4+ T cells, CD4+CD45RO+CD25-. The clonotype originates from a female donor with breast cancer.

The CDR3 protein is CASSLDGGSCQPQHF. The CDR3 bases are TGCGCCAGCAGCTTGGATGGAGGGTCTTGTCAGCCCCAGCATTTT. The J gene is TRBJ1-5, the V gene TRBV5-1, with unresolved D. The germline gives CDR1 SGHRS, CDR2 YFSETQ. Deletions cut 0 bases from V and 6 bases from J, with 13 bases between. The CDR3 runs to 15 residues.